The source of this T cell receptor beta chain is a study of T cells after yellow fever vaccination. In its sample, this clonotype was seen many times. In germline, CDR1 is SGHRS, CDR2 YFSETQ. V was pared by 0 bases and J by 5 bases, with 15 bases between. CDR3 length: 16 residues. Making TCR cDNA involved 5'RACE template switching, which added UMIs and a universal primer site. MiXCR, run by TCRdb on the 5' RACE reads, gives a single entry per CDR3 protein. The table has around 200,000 distinct CDR3 sequences, 11% seen once. The source is a man aged 18 to 30 who received the YFV17D yellow fever vaccine. The chain has TRBV5-1 and TRBJ2-1; the D gene is possibly TRBD2 (7 bases). Sample: CD8+ T cells sorted from PBMCs, taken 15 days after the yellow fever booster vaccination. The CDR3 reads CASSLGRGLRNNEQFF. CDR3 DNA: TGCGCCAGCAGCTTGGGGCGGGGGCTTCGAAACAATGAGCAGTTCTTC.